The clone carrying this T cell receptor beta chain was found many times. Its antigen is undetermined. Arm-PCR of CDR3 regions and iRepertoire HTBI primers were used to build TCR beta libraries. TCRdb passed the multiplex PCR reads through MiXCR, listing each CDR3 protein once. Here the sample spans under 450,000 distinct CDR3 sequences, about 16% being singletons. These data come from a study of regulatory T cells in long-lasting Graves disease. Findings and limits, study-wide: The sample size was small, and this may have reduced accuracy.

The time point denotes: newly diagnosed GD, antithyroid drugs for less than 3 months. From RNA extracted from PBMCs, the TCR library was made. The CDR3 is made up of 15 amino acids. The J segment lost 2 bases and the V segment lost 5 bases, leaving 9 bases of the junction unmatched. Germline V gene sequence: CDR1 GTSNPN, CDR2 SVGIG (reference sequence). Another study also made use of these data, one on T cells in Graves' hyperthyroidism and ophthalmopathy.

The material was peripheral blood mononuclear cells (PBMCs), obtained at new diagnosis, from a patient treated with antithyroid drugs. This receptor was identified in a woman younger than 30 with Graves disease. The rearrangement uses TRBV30 and TRBJ2-5; 9 nucleotides line up with TRBD2. The CDR3 nucleotides read TGTGCCTGGGTCTTTGGTAGCGGGGGTCAAGAGACCCAGTACTTC. This encodes CAWVFGSGGQETQYF.